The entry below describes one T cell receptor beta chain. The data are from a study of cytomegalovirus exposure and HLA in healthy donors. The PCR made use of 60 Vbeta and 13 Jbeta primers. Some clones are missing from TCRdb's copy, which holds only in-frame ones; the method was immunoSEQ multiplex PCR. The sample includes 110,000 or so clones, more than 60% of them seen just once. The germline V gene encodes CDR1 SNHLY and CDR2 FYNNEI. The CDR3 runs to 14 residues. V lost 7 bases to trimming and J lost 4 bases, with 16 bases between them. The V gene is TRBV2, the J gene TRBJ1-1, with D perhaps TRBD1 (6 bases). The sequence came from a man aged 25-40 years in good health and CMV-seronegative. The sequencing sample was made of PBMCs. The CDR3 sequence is CASTIGGASTEAFF. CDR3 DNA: TGTGCCAGCACCATTGGGGGGGCTAGCACTGAAGCTTTCTTT. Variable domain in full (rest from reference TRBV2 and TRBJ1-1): EPEVTQTPSHQVTQMGQEVILRCVPISNHLYFYWYRQILGQKVEFLVSFYNNEISEKSEIFDDQFSVERPDGSNFTLKIRSTKLEDSAMYFCASTIGGASTEAFFGQGTRLTVV.